This TCR beta chain was retrieved from a study of persistence of HIV-infected CD4 T cells. Cells were stimulated with overlapping HIV-1 Gag 15-mer peptides. CD40L-negative CD69-negative CD45RO-high memory CD4+ T cells were sorted as populations depleted of antigen-responding cells. A remark on this clone: Its target is unknown.

This was the immunoSEQ version 4 assay in survey mode. TCRdb keeps only in-frame clones here, not all; method: immunoSEQ multiplex PCR. The sample lists over 60,000 clones, approximately 75% seen once, with around 1.7% in the top ten. The CDR3 runs 18 residues. Germline V gene lookup returns CDR1 MNHNS and CDR2 SASEGT. V gave up 4 bases and J gave up 6 bases; unmatched junction bases: 15. The sequencing here drew on CD4+ T cells sorted from PBMCs after approximately 18-hour stimulation, taken from a patient who received antiretroviral therapy. V gene TRBV6-1 combines with J gene TRBJ2-2, with 9 positions matching TRBD1. The source of this sequence is an adult man with HIV who was CMV-seropositive. CDR3 nucleotides: TGTGCCAGCAGTGCCCCCTCGTACCGGGACAGGGTGTCCGGGGAGCTGTTTTTT. Translated: CASSAPSYRDRVSGELFF.